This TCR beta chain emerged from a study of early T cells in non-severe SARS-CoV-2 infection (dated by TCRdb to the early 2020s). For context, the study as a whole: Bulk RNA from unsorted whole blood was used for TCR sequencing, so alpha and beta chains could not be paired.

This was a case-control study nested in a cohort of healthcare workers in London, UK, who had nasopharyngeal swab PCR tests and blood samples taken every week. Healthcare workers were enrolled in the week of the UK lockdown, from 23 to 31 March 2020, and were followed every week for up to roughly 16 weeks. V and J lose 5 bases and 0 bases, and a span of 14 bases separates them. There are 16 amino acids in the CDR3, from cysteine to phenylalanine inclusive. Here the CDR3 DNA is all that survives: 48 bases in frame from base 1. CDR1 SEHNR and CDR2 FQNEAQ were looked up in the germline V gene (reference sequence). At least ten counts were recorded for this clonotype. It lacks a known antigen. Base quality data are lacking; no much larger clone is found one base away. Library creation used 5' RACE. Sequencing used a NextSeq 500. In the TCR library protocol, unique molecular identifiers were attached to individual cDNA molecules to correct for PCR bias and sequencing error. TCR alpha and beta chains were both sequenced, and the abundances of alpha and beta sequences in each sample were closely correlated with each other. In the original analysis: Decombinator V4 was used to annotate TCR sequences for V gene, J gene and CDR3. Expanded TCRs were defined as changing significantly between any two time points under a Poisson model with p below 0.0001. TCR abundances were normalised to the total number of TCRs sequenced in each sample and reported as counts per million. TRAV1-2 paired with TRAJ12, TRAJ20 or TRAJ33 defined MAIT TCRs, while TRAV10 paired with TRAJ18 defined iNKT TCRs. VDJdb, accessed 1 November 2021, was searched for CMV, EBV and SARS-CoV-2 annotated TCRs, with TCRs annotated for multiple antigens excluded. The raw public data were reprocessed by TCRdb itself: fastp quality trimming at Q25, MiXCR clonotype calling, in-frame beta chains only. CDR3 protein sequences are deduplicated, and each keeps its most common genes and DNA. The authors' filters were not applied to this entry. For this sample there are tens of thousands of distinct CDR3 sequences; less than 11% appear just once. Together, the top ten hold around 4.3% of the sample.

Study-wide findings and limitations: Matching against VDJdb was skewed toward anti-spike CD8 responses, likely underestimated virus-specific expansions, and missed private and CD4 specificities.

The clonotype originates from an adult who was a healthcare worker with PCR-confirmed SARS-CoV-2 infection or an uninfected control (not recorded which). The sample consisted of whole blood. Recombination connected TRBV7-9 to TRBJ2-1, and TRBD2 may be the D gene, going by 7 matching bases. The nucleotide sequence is TGTGCCAGCAGCCCAGCCGGGGGGCTCTCCTACAATGAGCAGTTCTTC. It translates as CASSPAGGLSYNEQFF.